One and the same sample provided the 26 T cell receptor beta chains below, sequenced in a study of CD8+CD57+ T cells in acquired aplastic anemia. CDR3 and TCR beta VDJ profiling relied on genomic DNA as the template. TCRdb independently ran MiXCR on the reads; one entry per CDR3 protein. The sample has around 200,000 distinct CDR3 sequences; roughly 50% are singletons. The authors sequenced patients whose flow cytometry had shown CD8+CD57+ cell expansion. Input material: sorted CD4+, CD8+, or CD8+CD57+ T cells (not recorded which) from PBMCs. Receptors originate from a human donor with aplastic anemia.

The J gene is TRBJ2-5, the V gene TRBV7-2; D is possibly TRBD2 (6 bases). The ends were cut back, 0 bases at V and 0 bases at J, with 17 bases in the middle. This CDR3 is 18 amino acids long. Germline assignment: CDR1 SGHTA and CDR2 FQGNSA. CDR3 in amino acids: CASSLAVTGGVHQETQYF. The CDR3 DNA sequence: TGTGCCAGCAGCTTAGCTGTTACGGGCGGGGTACACCAAGAGACCCAGTACTTC.

The chain links TRBV7-9 to TRBJ1-1; weak D call: TRBD1 (5 bases). Looked up from germline, CDR1 is SEHNR and CDR2 is FQNEAQ (reference sequence). The V gene lost 5 bases and the J gene lost 7 bases, with 8 bases spanning the gap. The CDR3 is made up of 11 amino acids. The CDR3 DNA sequence: TGTGCCAGCAGCCCAGGGCGTGAAGCTTTCTTT. Translated, it gives CASSPGREAFF. Full variable domain (outside the CDR3, taken from reference TRBV7-9 and TRBJ1-1): DTGVSQNPRHKITKRGQNVTFRCDPISEHNRLYWYRQTLGQGPEFLTYFQNEAQLEKSRLLSDRFSAERPKGSFSTLEIQRTEQGDSAMYLCASSPGREAFFGQGTRLTVV.

This clonotype was observed at least ten times. CDR3 DNA: TGTGCCAGCAGCCCTGACGGCGTATCCTACGAGCAGTACTTC. It specifies CASSPDGVSYEQYF. The chain recombines TRBV6-5 with TRBJ2-7; D is unclear. The germline V gene has CDR1 MNHEY and CDR2 SVGAGI. The CDR3 length is 14 residues. Trimming took off 6 bases at V and 1 base at J, with 13 bases between the two ends.

The chain joins TRBV7-8 to TRBJ2-7, with D possibly called TRBD1 or TRBD2 (6 bases each). The CDR3 runs to 13 residues. Per the germline V gene, CDR1 is SGHVS and CDR2 is FQNEAQ. The V end was cut by 7 bases, the J end by 4 bases, with 14 bases between. CDR3 nucleotide sequence: TGTGCCAGCAAATCCGGGGGCGCATACGAGCAGTACTTC. The encoded protein is CASKSGGAYEQYF.

This clonotype showed up many times. The V call is TRBV2, the J call TRBJ1-2, with 7 bases aligning to TRBD1. Germline lookup yields CDR1 SNHLY and CDR2 FYNNEI. The CDR3 sequence is 14 residues long. With 7 bases clipped from V and 4 bases from J, the junction kept 9 bases outside the gene matches. CDR3 sequence (DNA): TGTGCCAGCACCGAAATGGGACAGTTCTATGGCTACACCTTC. Its translation is CASTEMGQFYGYTF.

Turning to this clonotype: A much larger clone lies one base from this, so it may be a read error. The chain uses TRBV4-1 and TRBJ1-2, with TRBD1 matching 7 bases. Germline assignment: CDR1 MGHRA and CDR2 YSYEKL. The CDR3 sequence is 15 residues long. The CDR3: CTSSQTGIANYGYTF. The CDR3 region has the DNA TGCACCAGCAGCCAGACAGGGATAGCTAACTATGGCTACACCTTC.

The chain uses TRBV20-1 and TRBJ1-5; D is undetermined. CDR3 length: 14 amino acids. V lost 3 bases and J 0 bases, leaving 9 bases between the germline ends. CDR1 DFQATT and CDR2 SNEGSKA come from the germline V gene (reference sequence). CDR3 sequence: CSASERYSNQPQHF. The DNA of the CDR3 is TGCAGTGCTAGTGAAAGATATAGCAATCAGCCCCAGCATTTT.

The V and J genes are TRBV7-2 and TRBJ2-5; no reliable D call. The CDR3 loop spans 12 amino acids. V shed 9 bases and J shed 4 bases, with 12 bases lying between them. The V gene's germline CDR1 is SGHTA and CDR2 FQGNSA. This CDR3 reads CASSPSAETQYF. The CDR3 bases are TGTGCCAGTTCACCCTCTGCAGAGACCCAGTACTTC.

This sequence joins TRBV7-3 and TRBJ2-1; 7 bases agree with TRBD1. V gave up 5 bases and J gave up 0 bases; unmatched junction bases: 10. The germline V gene encodes CDR1 SGHTA and CDR2 FQGTGA. The CDR3 is 17 residues long. The CDR3 loop is CASSKTGTASSYNEQFF. The CDR3 DNA reads TGTGCCAGCAGCAAAACCGGGACAGCAAGCTCCTACAATGAGCAGTTCTTC.

J is TRBJ1-4 and V is TRBV20-1; D gene uncertain. The V gene lost 3 bases and the J gene lost 1 base, with 6 bases spanning the gap. CDR1 is DFQATT and CDR2 is SNEGSKA in the germline V gene (reference sequence). The CDR3 runs 13 residues. The CDR3: CSARDETNEKLFF. The CDR3 DNA sequence: TGCAGTGCTAGGGACGAAACTAATGAAAAACTGTTTTTT.

With respect to this clonotype: A much larger clone lies one base from this, so it may be a read error. The DNA for the CDR3 is TGTGCCAGCAGCTTGGGTGGGTTCTACACTGAAGCTCTCTTT. It yields the protein CASSLGGFYTEALF. The gene calls are TRBV7-9 and TRBJ1-1; D is ambiguous. The germline V gene encodes CDR1 SEHNR and CDR2 FQNEAQ (reference sequence). This CDR3 is 14 amino acids long.

The rearrangement uses TRBV19 and TRBJ2-5; the match to TRBD2 covers 10 bases. This CDR3 has 17 residues. CDR1 and CDR2 from the germline V gene are LNHDA and SQIVND (reference sequence). Losses at the gene ends were 2 bases for V and 0 bases for J; bases not matched to a gene: 6. DNA of the CDR3: TGTGCCAGTAGTATACGGCTAGCGGGGGCCCACCAAGAGACCCAGTACTTC. It translates to CASSIRLAGAHQETQYF.

This clonotype appeared many times. This rearrangement joins TRBV7-9 to TRBJ1-6; 7 positions agree with TRBD1. The CDR3 sequence is 19 residues long. V lost 2 bases to trimming and J lost 0 bases; unmatched junction nucleotides: 10. Germline V gene sequence: CDR1 SEHNR, CDR2 FQNEAQ (reference sequence). CDR3 amino acids: CASSLRASRTGSYNSPLHF. In nucleotides, the CDR3 is TGTGCCAGCAGCTTACGGGCCTCACGGACAGGCTCCTATAATTCACCCCTCCACTTT.

This sequence joins TRBV11-2 and TRBJ1-2, with 8 bases identical to TRBD1. V gave up 5 bases and J gave up 4 bases; unmatched junction bases: 9. Looked up from germline, CDR1 is SGHAT and CDR2 is FQNNGV. This CDR3 is built from 15 residues. The CDR3 region has the DNA TGTGCCAGCAGCCCAGGACAGGGAAAAGGCTATGGCTACACCTTC. Its protein product is CASSPGQGKGYGYTF.

This clonotype was seen ten or more times. The chain combines TRBV6-6 with TRBJ1-2; D remains unclear. V was trimmed by 7 bases and J by 3 bases, leaving 9 bases between them. Germline-derived CDR1 and CDR2 are MNHNY and SVGAGI (reference sequence). This CDR3 is built from 12 residues. The CDR3 sequence is CASTVSDYGYTF. The CDR3 DNA sequence: TGTGCCAGCACCGTGTCTGACTATGGCTACACCTTC.

This clonotype was counted at least ten times. The V gene is TRBV19, the J gene TRBJ1-3, with no clear D. This CDR3 is built from 15 residues. Trimming stripped 3 bases from V and 2 bases from J, with 11 bases between. Germline CDR1 LNHDA, CDR2 SQIVND (reference sequence). The CDR3 region is CASSMAAEPGNTIYF. The CDR3 nucleotides read TGTGCCAGTAGTATGGCCGCGGAGCCTGGAAACACCATATATTTT.

The V call is TRBV20-1, the J call TRBJ2-7; 8 bases match TRBD1. Germline assignment: CDR1 DFQATT and CDR2 SNEGSKA (reference sequence). V dropped 3 bases and J dropped 2; count of bases not matched to a gene: 6. This CDR3 spans 14 amino acids. The CDR3, as DNA: TGCAGTGCTAGTCAAGACAGGGGTCCCTACGAGCAGTACTTC. Translation gives CSASQDRGPYEQYF.

This chain uses TRBV14 with TRBJ1-6; 7 bases agree with TRBD1. This CDR3 contains 15 residues. V shed 4 bases and J 4 bases; nucleotides not matched to a gene: 4. CDR1 is SGHDN, CDR2 FVKESK, per germline. The CDR3 region has the DNA TGTGCCAGCAGCCCGGGACAGCGATATAATTCACCCCTCCACTTT. It encodes CASSPGQRYNSPLHF.

V usage is TRBV5-1 and J usage is TRBJ1-2, with 10 bases aligning to TRBD1. The J segment lost 6 bases and the V segment lost 1 base, leaving 9 bases of the junction unmatched. Looked up from germline, CDR1 is SGHRS and CDR2 is YFSETQ. CDR3 length: 16 residues. The CDR3 sequence: CASSLSGTGAYDGYTF. Here the CDR3 DNA reads TGCGCCAGCAGCTTGTCAGGGACAGGGGCTTACGATGGCTACACCTTC.

V and J are TRBV3-1 and TRBJ2-5; no clear D gene. The CDR3 runs 15 residues. Germline V CDR1 and CDR2: LGHDT, YNNKEL (reference sequence). V shed 1 base and J shed 2 bases, with 11 bases lying between them. This CDR3 reads CASSQGGRLQETQYF. The CDR3 DNA sequence: TGTGCCAGCAGCCAAGGAGGAAGGTTACAAGAGACCCAGTACTTC.

CDR3 bases: TGCGCCAGCAGGAGACAGGAATGCCTTGAAAAACTGTTTTTT. Translation: CASRRQECLEKLFF. The chain uses TRBV10-1 and TRBJ1-4, with D maybe TRBD1 (6 bases). CDR1 and CDR2 from the germline V gene are WNHNN and SYGVQD (reference sequence). V lost 6 bases to trimming and J lost 7 bases, with 15 bases between them. CDR3 length: 14 amino acids.

The table lists this clonotype with a few counts. This chain uses TRBV5-1 with TRBJ2-7; 10 bases are shared with TRBD2. V dropped 0 bases and J dropped 0; count of bases not matched to a gene: 6. Per germline, CDR1 SGHRS and CDR2 YFSETQ. The CDR3 sequence is 17 residues long. The CDR3 reads CASSLARTSGTSYEQYF. CDR3 nucleotide sequence: TGCGCCAGCAGCTTGGCGAGGACTAGCGGAACCTCCTACGAGCAGTACTTC.

This clonotype was seen repeatedly, ten times or more. V gene TRBV5-1 combines with J gene TRBJ1-6; TRBD1 matches 9 bases. Germline loops: CDR1 SGHRS, CDR2 YFSETQ. J lost 10 bases, V lost 2 bases, and 7 bases had no gene match. The CDR3 is 15 amino acids. The CDR3 spells CASSLGTGLGSPLHF. DNA for the CDR3: TGCGCCAGCAGCTTAGGGACAGGGTTGGGCTCACCCCTCCACTTT.

This clonotype was seen at least ten times. CDR3 protein: CASSLERPFGSNQPQHF. The CDR3 nucleotides read TGTGCCAGCAGCTTGGAGCGCCCCTTTGGGAGCAATCAGCCCCAGCATTTT. This chain connects TRBV5-5 to TRBJ1-5; D call uncertain. The V end lost 0 bases, the J end lost 1 base, and 14 bases lay between the germline ends. The CDR3 has 17 amino acids. Germline V gene data show CDR1 as SGHKS and CDR2 as YYEKEE (reference sequence).

Note on this clonotype: This could be a read error, since a much larger clone is one nucleotide away. The chain combines TRBV7-2 with TRBJ1-3; TRBD1 might be the D (6 bases). Germline lookup yields CDR1 SGHTA and CDR2 FQGNSA. The ends were cut back, 1 base at V and 3 bases at J, with 10 bases in the middle. The CDR3 spans 15 residues. As DNA, the CDR3 is TGTGCCAGCAGCTTAGGGGGGCAAGGTGGAAACACCATATATTTT. This codes for CASSLGGQGGNTIYF.

The CDR3 spells CASRVTGANTEAFF. In DNA, the CDR3 is TGTGCCAGCAGAGTGACAGGGGCGAACACTGAAGCTTTCTTT. The chain carries TRBV28 and TRBJ1-1, with 8 bases aligning to TRBD1. V trimming: 6 bases; J trimming: 1 base; junction bases outside the gene matches: 4. CDR1 and CDR2 from the germline V gene are MDHEN and SYDVKM. The CDR3 has 14 residues. Drawing the rest from reference TRBV28 and TRBJ1-1, the complete variable domain is DVKVTQSSRYLVKRTGEKVFLECVQDMDHENMFWYRQDPGLGLRLIYFSYDVKMKEKGDIPEGYSVSREKKERFSLILESASTNQTSMYLCASRVTGANTEAFFGQGTRLTVV.